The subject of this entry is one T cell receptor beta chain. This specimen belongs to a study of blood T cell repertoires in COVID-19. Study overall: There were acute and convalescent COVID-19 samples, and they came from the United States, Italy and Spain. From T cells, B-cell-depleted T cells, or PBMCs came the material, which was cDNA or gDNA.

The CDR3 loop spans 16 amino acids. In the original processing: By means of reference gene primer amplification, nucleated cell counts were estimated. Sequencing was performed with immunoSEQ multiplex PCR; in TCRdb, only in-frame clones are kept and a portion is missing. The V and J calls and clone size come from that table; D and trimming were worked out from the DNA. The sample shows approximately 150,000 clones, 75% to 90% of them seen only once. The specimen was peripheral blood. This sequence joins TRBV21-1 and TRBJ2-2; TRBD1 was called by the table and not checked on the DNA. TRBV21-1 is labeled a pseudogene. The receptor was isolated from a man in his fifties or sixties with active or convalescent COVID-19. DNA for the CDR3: TGTGCCAGCAGCAAAGAGGACATCACGAACACCGGGGAGCTGTTTTTT. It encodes CASSKEDITNTGELFF.